The present TCR beta chain was sequenced within a study of cytomegalovirus exposure and HLA in healthy donors (dated by TCRdb to between 2016 and 2019). At the level of the whole study: In an earlier analysis of some 550 of the donors, 276 Gb of sequence data and approximately 100 million unique TCR beta sequences from about 180 million T cells were reported. Five DR-DQ haplotypes were handled as single units for association and clustering because linkage in the cohort was strong. Among roughly 400 genotyped donors of the cohort, an average of roughly 230,000 unique TCR beta nucleotide sequences was sequenced per donor, of which roughly 18% were non-productive. The number of donors typed differed by locus, with about 629-630 for A, B, C, DRB1 and DQB1, approximately 500 for DQA1, nearly 610 for DPA1, and around 430 for DPB1. The study aimed to test whether cataloging public T cell receptors could reveal signatures of past pathogen exposure. In an earlier analysis of 587 of the donors, high-throughput TCR beta sequencing was used to judge whether each TCR beta V gene segment behaved as functional or pseudogenic. A later genetic analysis used genome-wide SNP genotypes for about 60% of the roughly 670 donors, treating that subset as a discovery cohort. Every discovery cohort repertoire had been produced on one sequencing platform. High-throughput TCR immunosequencing, statistical association of individual TCRs with disease status, and machine learning were combined to predict cytomegalovirus infection status. The later analysis used no new phenotypic data to find candidate immune exposures, relying instead on TCR beta sequences and their occurrence across donors. In addition to the first cohort of 650 to 800 subjects, a separate validation cohort of 120 different subjects was used. A later analysis re-analyzed previously published TCR beta repertoires from hundreds of donors and added high-resolution HLA genotyping to study TCR occurrence patterns. The study profiled the T cell repertoires of hundreds of subjects by immunosequencing and related them to cytomegalovirus serostatus. An early release that covered some 640 HLA-typed donors contained around 330 gigabases of sequencing data and tens of millions of unique TCR sequences. HLA typing covered class I and class II loci at four-digit resolution. Alongside the repertoire data, information on donor age, sex, ethnicity and CMV serostatus was compiled. Of the 398 genotyped donors, about 80% fell in the genetic ancestry cluster associated with self-reported Caucasian donors.

About this clone: This receptor's antigen is unknown. The input lacks base qualities; no much larger clone sits a single base away.

Summary of the overall study and its limitations: Correlated functional status among segregating V segments might reflect linkage disequilibrium, but an unknown experimental factor could not be ruled out. Most TCR sequences were observed very rarely across donors, whereas some public TCRs were present in many individuals. In an earlier analysis of roughly 500 of the donors, most TCR beta V segments appeared in productive rearrangements about 90% or about 30% of the time, broadly matching IMGT annotations. The classifier was reported to diagnose cytomegalovirus status with high specificity and sensitivity in both the original and validation cohorts. A further reported finding was that TCR beta sequences accurately predicted the HLA-A and HLA-B alleles for most subjects in the first cohort. A later analysis found that HLA-associated TCR beta chains were more clonally expanded and had lower generation probabilities than equally common non-associated chains. The presence/absence analyses assumed that sequencing depth was roughly uniform across donors, and that assumption may not be true. A later genetic analysis associated a missense DCLRE1C variant with V-gene and J-gene trimming of TCR beta chains, and an independent cohort replicated the association. According to a later genetic analysis, donors in an Asian-associated ancestry cluster had fewer N-insertions in productive TCRs than the approximately 670-donor mean. HLA typing was unavailable for some donors at each locus, so association tests used only the typed subset. In vitro tests confirmed that a few of the cytomegalovirus-associated TCR beta chains recognize cytomegalovirus antigens. At a false discovery rate of 0.05, a later analysis linked some 18,000 TCR beta sequences to specific HLA alleles. In the study, some 160 TCR beta chains were listed as associated with cytomegalovirus. According to a later analysis, TCR association rates differed among HLA loci, with DRB1 alleles showing the most associated TCRs and HLA-C alleles showing the fewest. In this cohort, only TCR beta chains were sequenced, and detectable features were limited by the absence of alpha or paired-chain data. Several of the top co-occurrence clusters appeared to be linked to parvovirus B19, influenza, CMV and Epstein-Barr virus, according to a later analysis. In a later analysis, most CMV-associated TCR beta chains were found to appear HLA-restricted, with HLA associations seemingly driven largely by CMV exposure. The earlier analysis of 450 to 700 of the donors excluded approximately 15 rarely observed V segments, including chromosome 9 orphons, because counts were too low. For the cohort, immune exposure information was limited to CMV serostatus. A group of highly shared sequence variants was considered likely to be a technical artifact of the sequencing pipeline. When HLA alleles, especially DR and DQ, strongly co-occurred, attributing TCR associations to individual alleles was difficult. It was suggested by the authors that the approach could potentially be generalized to other disease states and immunological phenotypes.

The method behind the library was the immunoSEQ multiplex PCR assay. For the multiplex PCR, a mixture combining 60 forward primers for TCR Vbeta segments and 13 reverse primers for TCR Jbeta segments was used. A multiplex PCR assay on genomic DNA amplified the CDR3 region of rearranged TCR beta genes. Amplified TCR beta libraries were sequenced as 87-base-pair reads on the Illumina HiSeq System. Per the original workflow: A later analysis counted tens of millions of unique TCR beta chains across the 600 to 850 repertoires, and around 9.9 million of these chains were shared by at least two donors. Raw reads were error-corrected and collapsed into unique sequences by a nearest-neighbor algorithm in which closely related sequences were merged to remove PCR and sequencing errors. To assign V, D and J gene segments, CDR3 sequences were aligned to IMGT reference sequences. For a sequence to be retained, a match of at least six nucleotides to both a V gene segment and a J gene segment was required. Rearrangements were classified as productive when the CDR3 lacked stop codons and remained in frame with V and J, and all other rearrangements were classified as non-productive. Following IMGT convention, CDR3 was defined as the stretch from the second conserved V-encoded cysteine up to the conserved J-encoded phenylalanine. The earlier analysis of 450 to 750 of the donors excluded any sequence lacking an unambiguous match to a single V gene segment. An earlier analysis of 500 to 600 of the donors classified V segments as functional when productive rearrangements were above 56.7% and as segregating when the standard deviation between donors was above 5%. A statistical classification framework was developed to diagnose cytomegalovirus status using the catalog of TCR beta chain sequences. In a later analysis, V and J genes were assigned by comparing TCR nucleotide sequences against IMGT/GENE-DB human TR gene sequences. Using the TCRdist pipeline, a later analysis assigned CDR3 sequences along with most-parsimonious VDJ recombination scenarios. In a later analysis, each TCR beta chain was defined by its CDR3 amino acid sequence together with its V-gene family, and reads without a unique V-gene family were excluded. A later analysis removed several hundred highly shared, low-generation-probability nucleotide sequences to deal with suspected cross-contamination and a sequencing artifact. In a later analysis, a clonal expansion index was calculated for each public chain from normalized within-repertoire ranks of inferred template counts. In a later analysis, generation probabilities were computed using a VDJ recombination model fitted to out-of-frame rearrangements, and the results were checked against IGoR. Hypergeometric tests were used in a later analysis to score TCR-TCR, TCR-HLA and TCR-CMV co-occurrence, with a repertoire-size bias correction applied to the TCR pairs. To estimate false discovery rates, a later analysis permuted the HLA or CMV assignments 20 times. In a later analysis, co-occurring TCRs were grouped with DBSCAN, and TCRdist sequence similarity was added when clustering was performed within HLA-allele-positive subsets. For co-occurrence clustering, repertoires with fewer than 30,000 or more than 120,000 public chains were excluded, along with five repertoires with anomalous nucleotide sharing. TCRdb holds this immuneACCESS table with in-frame rearrangements only. Some clones are missing; in checked studies, unresolved V genes explain under half, and the rest has no known cause. D and trimming were read from the DNA, whereas the V and J calls and clone size are those reported in that table. This sample holds 150,000 to 200,000 clones; 65% to 85% were observed only once. The ten largest make up less than 2% of the sample.

The cohort comprised some 700 healthy bone marrow donors. All cohort members were sampled while nominally healthy, although unrecorded immune exposures were likely present. The donor was CMV seropositive and was included in the group of 250 to 350 seropositive cohort members. A peripheral blood sample was collected from each donor, and TCR beta sequencing was performed on peripheral blood mononuclear cells. Genomic DNA extraction from the blood cell samples was performed with the Qiagen DNeasy Blood Extraction Kit. The source of this sequence is a man in his forties in good health and CMV-seropositive. Sample: PBMCs.

At the DNA level, the sequence is TGTGCCAGTAGTACCCTCCTATCGGACAGGGGGCTGTACGAGCAGTACTTC. Its translation is CASSTLLSDRGLYEQYF. In this chain, TRBV19 is recombined with TRBJ2-7, with 11 bases aligning to TRBD1. The germline V gene (reference sequence) supplies CDR1 LNHDA and CDR2 SQIVND. V lost 4 bases and J lost 4 bases, and the count of bases not matched to a germline gene is 12. The CDR3, cysteine through phenylalanine, is 17 amino acids long. The entry retains the CDR3 DNA only, 51 bases that are in frame from base 1.